The next 10 T cell receptor beta chains were all read from a single sample in a study of control samples from healthy donors and cancer patients. The repertoire was sequenced with immunoSEQ multiplex PCR; TCRdb's copy has only in-frame clones and lacks some. The sample holds under 150,000 clones, about 89% seen once. The sample comprised blood. These receptors were taken from a man aged 55 to 70 in good health.

This chain links TRBV3-1 (or the pseudogene TRBV3-2) with TRBJ1-5; TRBD1 might be the D (6 bases). V lost 1 base and J lost 10, with 20 bases in between. The CDR3 runs 16 residues. Germline V gene data show CDR1 as LGHDT and CDR2 as YNNKEL (reference sequence). The CDR3 coding sequence is TGTGCCAGCAGCCAAGCCTTACAGGGATCCATGAAACCCCAGCATTTT. Protein product: CASSQALQGSMKPQHF.

The rearrangement joins TRBV7-2 to TRBJ1-6, with 9 positions matching TRBD1. The CDR3 covers 15 residues. Germline V CDR1 and CDR2: SGHTA, FQGNSA. V was clipped by 5 bases and J by 6 bases; unmatched bases: 5. In nucleotides, the CDR3 is TGTGCCAGCAGCGCGCGGACAGGGGTTAATTCACCCCTCCACTTT. It codes for CASSARTGVNSPLHF.

The V and J genes are TRBV12-3 or TRBV12-4 and TRBJ1-5, with D uncertain. V lost 4 bases, J lost 6 bases, and 7 bases lay in between. The CDR3 contains 12 residues. In DNA, the CDR3 is TGTGCCAGCAGTTGGTCGGGTCAGCCCCAGCATTTT. Translation: CASSWSGQPQHF.

This chain uses TRBV30 with TRBJ1-2, with 11 bases aligning to TRBD1. This CDR3 comprises 14 residues. V was pared by 0 bases and J by 6 bases, with 3 bases of the junction left unmatched. Germline CDR1 is GTSNPN and CDR2 is SVGIG (reference sequence). CDR3: CAWSVGTGGHGYTF. DNA of the CDR3: TGTGCCTGGAGTGTAGGGACAGGGGGACATGGCTACACCTTC.

The rearrangement links TRBV11-2 to TRBJ2-3; 8 positions agree with TRBD1. Germline trimming cut 5 bases from V and 1 base from J; bases unmatched to any gene: 14. Germline-derived CDR1 and CDR2 are SGHAT and FQNNGV. The CDR3 length is 18 residues. CDR3 in amino acids: CASSVTGRGRIRTDTQYF. CDR3 nucleotide sequence: TGTGCCAGCAGCGTAACTGGCAGGGGGCGAATCCGCACAGATACGCAGTATTTT.

DNA of the CDR3: TGTGCCAGCAGTTGGGGGGAGCGGGAGACCCAGTACTTC. It encodes CASSWGERETQYF. This chain links TRBV12-3 or TRBV12-4 with TRBJ2-5; weak D call: TRBD2 (6 bases). CDR3 length: 13 amino acids. V shed 4 bases and J shed 5 bases, with 11 bases lying between them.

This clone was seen only once. This sequence joins TRBV11-3 and TRBJ1-5; D is uncertain. Deletions cut 1 base from V and 1 base from J, with 8 bases between. The V gene's germline CDR1 is SGHNT and CDR2 YENEEA. The CDR3 spans 15 residues. In nucleotides, the CDR3 is TGTGCCAGCAGCTTAGGACTGGACAGCAATCAGCCCCAGCATTTT. Its protein product is CASSLGLDSNQPQHF.

The chain couples TRBV28 to TRBJ1-6; unclear D gene. This CDR3 has 13 residues. V was shortened by 5 bases and J by 9 bases, with 11 bases between the two germline ends. Germline V gene sequence: CDR1 MDHEN, CDR2 SYDVKM. The CDR3 here is CASSLQVGSPLHF. CDR3 sequence (DNA): TGTGCCAGCAGTCTCCAGGTCGGTTCACCCCTCCACTTT.

The genes are TRBV19 and TRBJ1-1, with 8 bases aligning to TRBD1. The trim removed 2 bases at V and 5 bases at J, leaving 7 bases unmatched. The germline V gene encodes CDR1 LNHDA and CDR2 SQIVND (reference sequence). The CDR3 has 15 amino acids. The CDR3 is CASSISRDRWTEAFF. CDR3 DNA: TGTGCCAGTAGTATATCTAGGGACAGGTGGACTGAAGCTTTCTTT.

The V and J genes are TRBV7-2 and TRBJ1-1; unclear D gene. This CDR3 comprises 13 residues. V was pared by 1 base and J by 4 bases, with 7 bases between. Germline assignment: CDR1 SGHTA and CDR2 FQGNSA. CDR3 loop: CASSLVGATEAFF. CDR3 bases: TGTGCCAGCAGCTTAGTAGGCGCCACTGAAGCTTTCTTT.